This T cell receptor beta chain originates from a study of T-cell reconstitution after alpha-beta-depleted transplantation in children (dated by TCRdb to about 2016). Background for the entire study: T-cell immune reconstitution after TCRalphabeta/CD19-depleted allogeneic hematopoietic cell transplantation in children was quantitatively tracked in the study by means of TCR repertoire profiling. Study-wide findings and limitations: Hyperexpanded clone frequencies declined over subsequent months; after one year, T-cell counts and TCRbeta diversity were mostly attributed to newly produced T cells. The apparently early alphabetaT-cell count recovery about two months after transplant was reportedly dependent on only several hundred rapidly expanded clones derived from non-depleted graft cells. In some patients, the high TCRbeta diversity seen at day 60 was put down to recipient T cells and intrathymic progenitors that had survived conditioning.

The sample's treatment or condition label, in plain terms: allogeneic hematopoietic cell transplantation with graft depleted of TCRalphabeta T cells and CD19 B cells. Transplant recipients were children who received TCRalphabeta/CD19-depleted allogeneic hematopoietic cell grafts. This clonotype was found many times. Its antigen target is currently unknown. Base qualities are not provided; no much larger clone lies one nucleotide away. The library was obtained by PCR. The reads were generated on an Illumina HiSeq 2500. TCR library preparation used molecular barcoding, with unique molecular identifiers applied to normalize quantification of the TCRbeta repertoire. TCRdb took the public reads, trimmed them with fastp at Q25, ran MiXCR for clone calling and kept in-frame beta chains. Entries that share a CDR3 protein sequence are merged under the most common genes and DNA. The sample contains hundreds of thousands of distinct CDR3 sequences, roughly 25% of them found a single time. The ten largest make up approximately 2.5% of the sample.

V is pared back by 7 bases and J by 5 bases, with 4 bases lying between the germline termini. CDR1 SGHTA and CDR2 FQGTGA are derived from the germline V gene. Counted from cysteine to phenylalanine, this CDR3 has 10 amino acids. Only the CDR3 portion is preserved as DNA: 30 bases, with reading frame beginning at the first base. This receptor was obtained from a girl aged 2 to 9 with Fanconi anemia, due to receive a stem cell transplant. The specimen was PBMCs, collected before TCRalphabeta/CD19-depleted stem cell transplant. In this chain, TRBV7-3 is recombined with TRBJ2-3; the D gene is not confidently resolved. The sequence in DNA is TGTGCCAGCATGGGAGATACGCAGTATTTT. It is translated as CASMGDTQYF. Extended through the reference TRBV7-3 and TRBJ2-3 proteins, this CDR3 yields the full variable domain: GAGVSQTPSNKVTEKGKYVELRCDPISGHTALYWYRQSLGQGPEFLIYFQGTGAADDSGLPNDRFFAVRPEGSVSTLKIQRTERGDSAVYLCASMGDTQYFGPGTRLTVL.